This T cell receptor beta chain was documented in a study of cytomegalovirus exposure and HLA in healthy donors. Study observations and caveats: Reported performance of the classifier showed diagnosis of cytomegalovirus status with high specificity and sensitivity. The study listed roughly 160 cytomegalovirus-associated TCR beta chains.

The table came from immunoSEQ multiplex PCR; TCRdb's copy has only in-frame clones and leaves some out. The sample records over 150,000 clones, about 82% being singletons. Germline V lookup: CDR1 SGHRS, CDR2 YFSETQ. There are 15 residues in the CDR3. Between the trimmed V and J ends, which lost 3 bases and 6 bases, there was a span of 17 bases. Notes on this clone: Antigen unknown.

The sequencing input was PBMCs. This chain connects TRBV5-1 to TRBJ2-3, with D possibly TRBD2 on 5 matching bases. The receptor was isolated from a human donor in good health. The CDR3 loop reads CASSSVDPRGDTQYF. DNA of the CDR3: TGCGCCAGCAGCTCGGTGGATCCTCGAGGGGATACGCAGTATTTT.